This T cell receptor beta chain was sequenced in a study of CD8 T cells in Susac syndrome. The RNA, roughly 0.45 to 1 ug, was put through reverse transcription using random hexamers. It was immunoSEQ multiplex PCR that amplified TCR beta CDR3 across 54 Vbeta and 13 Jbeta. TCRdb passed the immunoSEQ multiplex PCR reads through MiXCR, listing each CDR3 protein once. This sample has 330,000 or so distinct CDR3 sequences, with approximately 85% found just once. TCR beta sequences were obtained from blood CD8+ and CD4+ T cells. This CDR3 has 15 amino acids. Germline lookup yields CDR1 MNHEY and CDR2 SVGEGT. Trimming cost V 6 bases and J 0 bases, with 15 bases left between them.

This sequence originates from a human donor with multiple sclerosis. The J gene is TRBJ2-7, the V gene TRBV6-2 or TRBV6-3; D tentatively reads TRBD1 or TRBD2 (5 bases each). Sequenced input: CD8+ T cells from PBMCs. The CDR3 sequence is CASRPGTASSYEQYF. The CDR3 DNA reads TGTGCCAGCAGACCCGGGACCGCAAGCTCCTACGAGCAGTACTTC.